These 16 T cell receptor beta chains were all obtained from the same sample, sequenced in a study of CD8+CD57+ T cells in acquired aplastic anemia. Genomic DNA served as template for TCR beta VDJ and CDR3 profiling. A single record per CDR3 protein comes from TCRdb applying MiXCR to the reads. The sample includes 100,000 to 150,000 distinct CDR3 sequences, roughly 50% of them seen just once. Material for sequencing was sorted CD4+, CD8+, or CD8+CD57+ T cells (not recorded which) from PBMCs. All receptors derive from a human donor in good health, serving as a control.

The chain joins TRBV2 to TRBJ1-2; D is uncertain. Germline V gene data show CDR1 as SNHLY and CDR2 as FYNNEI. Trimming took off 2 bases at V and 3 bases at J, with 10 bases between the two ends. The length of the CDR3 is 14 residues. CDR3 region: CASSERDTYYGYTF. The CDR3 coding sequence is TGTGCCAGCAGTGAAAGAGACACCTACTATGGCTACACCTTC.

This clonotype was recorded many times. The chain is built from TRBV6-2 or TRBV6-3 and TRBJ2-5; D is unresolved. Trimming removed 0 bases at V and 7 bases at J, with 9 bases between. Per germline, CDR1 MNHEY and CDR2 SVGEGT. The CDR3 contains 13 residues. The CDR3 sequence: CASSYSNVGTQYF. The CDR3 coding sequence is TGTGCCAGCAGTTACTCGAACGTTGGGACCCAGTACTTC.

This clonotype came up once. CDR3 in amino acids: CSARDRTDGYTF. The CDR3 nucleotides are TGCAGTGCTAGAGATCGAACAGACGGCTACACCTTC. The rearrangement uses TRBV20-1 and TRBJ1-2; D ambiguous. The CDR3 runs to 12 residues. Germline V gene sequence: CDR1 DFQATT, CDR2 SNEGSKA (reference sequence). The V end lost 0 bases, the J end lost 8 bases, and 10 bases lay between the germline ends.

The chain employs TRBV10-1 and TRBJ1-1, with 7 positions matching TRBD1. J was trimmed by 4 bases and V by 6 bases; bases with no gene match: 5. CDR3 length: 13 amino acids. CDR1 WNHNN and CDR2 SYGVQD come from the germline V gene (reference sequence). The chain's CDR3 is CASSLGTATEAFF. The DNA of the CDR3 is TGCGCCAGCAGCCTCGGGACAGCCACTGAAGCTTTCTTT.

V gene TRBV19 combines with J gene TRBJ2-5; D is unclear. Germline V gene lookup returns CDR1 LNHDA and CDR2 SQIVND (reference sequence). V lost 3 bases to trimming and J lost 0 bases, with 5 bases between them. CDR3 length: 13 residues. The CDR3 nucleotides are TGTGCCAGTAGTATGATATACCAAGAGACCCAGTACTTC. Its protein product is CASSMIYQETQYF.

This chain links TRBV10-3 with TRBJ1-2; no firm D call. The germline V and J ends were trimmed by 2 bases and 8 bases, with 12 bases remaining between them. The CDR3 is 13 residues long. Germline-derived CDR1 and CDR2 are ENHRY and SYGVKD. DNA of the CDR3: TGTGCCATCAGTGAGAGGGAACTGAGGGGCTACACCTTC. Residues: CAISERELRGYTF.

Concerning this clonotype: A read error is possible here, since a much larger clone lies one base away. The chain links TRBV9 to TRBJ2-1; a possible D gene is TRBD2 (6 bases). Germline V gene sequence: CDR1 SGDLS, CDR2 YYNGEE. CDR3 length: 14 residues. CDR3 sequence (DNA): TGTGCCACCAGCGTAGCGGCCGAGAGCAATGAGCAGTTCTTC. Translating it yields CATSVAAESNEQFF.

A word on this clonotype: The junction differs from germline at one of its ends, possibly a read error. The chain couples TRBV2 to TRBJ1-2, with D possibly TRBD1 on 5 matching bases. CDR3 size: 13 residues. CDR1 SNHLY and CDR2 FYNNEI come from the germline V gene. The CDR3 here is CASSAGRNYGYTF. The CDR3, as DNA: TGTGCCAGTAGTGCGGGACGGAACTATGGCTACACCTTC.

Remarks on this clonotype: Possible read error: a much larger clone is one base away. It is likely a read error, because the conserved phenylalanine at the end of the CDR3 is missing. The CDR3 reads CASSSPGQGPSEQYL. The CDR3 DNA reads TGTGCCAGCAGTTCACCGGGACAGGGTCCTTCGGAGCAGTACCTC. The V and J genes are TRBV6-5 and TRBJ2-7, with 9 bases aligning to TRBD1. CDR1 and CDR2 from the germline V gene are MNHEY and SVGAGI. The J segment lost 7 bases and the V segment lost 4 bases, leaving 11 bases of the junction unmatched. The CDR3 loop spans 15 amino acids.

This clonotype was counted at least ten times. This chain joins TRBV6-5 and TRBJ2-7, with 8 nucleotides matching TRBD1. Trimming cost V 0 bases and J 4 bases; bases outside gene matches: 5. This CDR3 has 15 residues. Per germline, CDR1 MNHEY and CDR2 SVGAGI. CDR3 DNA sequence: TGTGCCAGCAGTTACTCGCCAGGGGGCCAATACGAGCAGTACTTC. As protein: CASSYSPGGQYEQYF.

A note on this clonotype: This may be a read error: a much more frequent sequence differs by one nucleotide. The missing conserved phenylalanine or tryptophan at the end of this CDR3 makes a read error likely. V and J are TRBV5-4 and TRBJ2-5; D possibly corresponds to TRBD2 (6 bases). CDR3 length: 15 residues. V lost 1 base and J lost 2, with 12 bases in between. Germline V gene lookup returns CDR1 SGHNT and CDR2 YYREEE (reference sequence). CDR3 amino acids: CASSLSGGVQETQYI. CDR3 nucleotides: TGTGCCAGCAGCTTGAGTGGAGGGGTTCAAGAGACCCAGTACATC.

This clonotype was observed at least ten times. The chain is built from TRBV29-1 and TRBJ1-2; tentatively, D is TRBD1 (5 bases). The germline V gene encodes CDR1 SQVTM and CDR2 ANQGSEA. With 1 base removed from V and 2 bases from J, the gap between germline ends came to 14 bases. CDR3 length equals 15 residues. The DNA of the CDR3 is TGCAGCGTTGAAGCCCTAGGGGAAGGCAACTATGGCTACACCTTC. Its protein is CSVEALGEGNYGYTF.

This clonotype occurred many times. The CDR3 coding sequence is TGTGCCAGCACCCCTAGGAGACAGGGGAGCACAGATACGCAGTATTTT. It specifies CASTPRRQGSTDTQYF. The V call is TRBV6-1, the J call TRBJ2-3; TRBD1 matches at 8 bases. The CDR3 runs 16 residues. Germline V gene sequence: CDR1 MNHNS, CDR2 SASEGT. Trimming took 7 bases from V and 0 from J; bases not matched to a gene: 9.

This clonotype has more than one count but fewer than ten. The V gene is TRBV24-1, the J gene TRBJ2-5, with 7 bases that match TRBD2. V was clipped by 3 bases and J by 9 bases; unmatched bases: 3. This CDR3 contains 12 residues. CDR1 is KGHDR, CDR2 SFDVKD, per germline. CDR3 in DNA: TGTGCCACCAGTGATAGGGGAGGGGCCCAGTACTTC. As protein: CATSDRGGAQYF.

This CDR3 reads CSVGGQGASNYGYTF. Here the CDR3 DNA reads TGCAGCGTGGGAGGACAGGGGGCTTCTAACTATGGCTACACCTTC. The chain has TRBV29-1 and TRBJ1-2; 11 bases agree with TRBD1. The germline CDR1 and CDR2 sequences are SQVTM and ANQGSEA. V dropped 6 bases and J dropped 0; count of bases not matched to a gene: 6. This CDR3 has 15 amino acids. Together with reference TRBV29-1 and TRBJ1-2, the CDR3 gives the full variable domain: SAVISQKPSRDICQRGTSLTIQCQVDSQVTMMFWYRQQPGQSLTLIATANQGSEATYESGFVIDKFPISRPNLTFSTLTVSNMSPEDSSIYLCSVGGQGASNYGYTFGSGTRLTVV.

This clonotype was counted a few times. The chain couples TRBV5-1 to TRBJ1-2; 9 bases are a match to TRBD1. CDR3 length: 15 amino acids. V shed 0 bases and J 5 bases; nucleotides not matched to a gene: 5. Germline V gene sequence: CDR1 SGHRS, CDR2 YFSETQ. The CDR3 loop reads CASSLGQGVGYGYTF. CDR3 DNA sequence: TGCGCCAGCAGCTTGGGACAGGGGGTAGGGTATGGCTACACCTTC.